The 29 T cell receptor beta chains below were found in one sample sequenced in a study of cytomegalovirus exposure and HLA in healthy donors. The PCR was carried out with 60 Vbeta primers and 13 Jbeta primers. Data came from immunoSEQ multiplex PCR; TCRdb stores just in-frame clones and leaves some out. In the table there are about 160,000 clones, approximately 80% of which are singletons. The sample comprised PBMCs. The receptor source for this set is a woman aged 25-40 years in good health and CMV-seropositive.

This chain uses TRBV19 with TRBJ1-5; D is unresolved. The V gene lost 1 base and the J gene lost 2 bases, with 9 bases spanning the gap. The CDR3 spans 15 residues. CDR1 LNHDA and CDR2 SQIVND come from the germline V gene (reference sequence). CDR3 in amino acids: CASSIVKEGNQPQHF. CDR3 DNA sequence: TGTGCCAGTAGTATAGTAAAGGAGGGCAATCAGCCCCAGCATTTT.

The CDR3 DNA reads TGTGCCAGCAGCTTGGATATCAGGGGGCGGAATGAAAAACTGTTTTTT. It is translated as CASSLDIRGRNEKLFF. This chain links TRBV5-5 with TRBJ1-4, with TRBD1 matching 8 bases. Germline CDR1 SGHKS, CDR2 YYEKEE (reference sequence). This CDR3 has 16 residues. With V trimmed by 0 bases and J by 5 bases, 6 bases remained unmatched.

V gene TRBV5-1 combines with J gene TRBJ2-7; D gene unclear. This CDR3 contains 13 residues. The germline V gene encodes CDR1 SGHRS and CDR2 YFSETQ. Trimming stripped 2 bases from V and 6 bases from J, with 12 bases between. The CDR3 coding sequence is TGCGCCAGCAGCTTCGCCCTGACGGGCGAGCAGTACTTC. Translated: CASSFALTGEQYF. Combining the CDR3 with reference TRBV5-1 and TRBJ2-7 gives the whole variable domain KAGVTQTPRYLIKTRGQQVTLSCSPISGHRSVSWYQQTPGQGLQFLFEYFSETQRNKGNFPGRFSGRQFSNSRSEMNVSTLELGDSALYLCASSFALTGEQYFGPGTRLTVT.

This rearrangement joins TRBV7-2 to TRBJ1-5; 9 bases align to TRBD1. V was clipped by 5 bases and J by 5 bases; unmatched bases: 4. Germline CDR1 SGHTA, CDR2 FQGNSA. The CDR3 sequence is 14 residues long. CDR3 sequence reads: CASSEQGADQPQHF. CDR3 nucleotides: TGTGCCAGCAGCGAACAGGGGGCCGATCAGCCCCAGCATTTT.

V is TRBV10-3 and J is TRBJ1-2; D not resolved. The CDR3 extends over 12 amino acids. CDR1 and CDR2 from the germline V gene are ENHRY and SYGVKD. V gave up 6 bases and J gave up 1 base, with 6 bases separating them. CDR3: CAIRDFNYGYTF. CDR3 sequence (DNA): TGTGCCATCAGGGACTTTAACTATGGCTACACCTTC.

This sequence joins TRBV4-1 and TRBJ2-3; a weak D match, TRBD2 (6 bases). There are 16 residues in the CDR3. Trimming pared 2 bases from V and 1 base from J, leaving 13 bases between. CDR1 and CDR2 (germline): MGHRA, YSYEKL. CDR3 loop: CASSQKGGAGTDTQYF. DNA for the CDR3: TGCGCCAGCAGCCAAAAGGGCGGGGCCGGCACAGATACGCAGTATTTT.

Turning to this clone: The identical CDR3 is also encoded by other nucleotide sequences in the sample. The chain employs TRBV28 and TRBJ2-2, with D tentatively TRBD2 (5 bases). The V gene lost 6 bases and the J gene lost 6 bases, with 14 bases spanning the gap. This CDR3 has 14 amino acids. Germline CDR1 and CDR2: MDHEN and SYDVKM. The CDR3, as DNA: TGTGCCAGCAGGGGCCTGACGGGGTCCGGGGAGCTGTTTTTT. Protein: CASRGLTGSGELFF. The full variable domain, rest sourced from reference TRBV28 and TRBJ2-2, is DVKVTQSSRYLVKRTGEKVFLECVQDMDHENMFWYRQDPGLGLRLIYFSYDVKMKEKGDIPEGYSVSREKKERFSLILESASTNQTSMYLCASRGLTGSGELFFGEGSRLTVL.

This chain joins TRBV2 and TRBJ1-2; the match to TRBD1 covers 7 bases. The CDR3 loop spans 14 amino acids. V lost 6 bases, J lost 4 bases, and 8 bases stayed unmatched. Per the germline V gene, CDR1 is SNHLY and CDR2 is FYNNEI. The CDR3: CASRGQPTLYGYTF. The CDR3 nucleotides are TGTGCCAGCAGGGGACAGCCGACCCTCTATGGCTACACCTTC.

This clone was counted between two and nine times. The CDR3: CASSASSYEQYF. CDR3 in DNA: TGTGCCAGCAGCGCTTCCTCCTACGAGCAGTACTTC. The V gene is TRBV9, the J gene TRBJ2-7; D gene ambiguous. This CDR3 is 12 amino acids long. V lost 3 bases to trimming and J lost 0 bases, with 4 bases between them. Germline assignment: CDR1 SGDLS and CDR2 YYNGEE. Drawing the rest from reference TRBV9 and TRBJ2-7, the complete variable domain is DSGVTQTPKHLITATGQRVTLRCSPRSGDLSVYWYQQSLDQGLQFLIQYYNGEERAKGNILERFSAQQFPDLHSELNLSSLELGDSALYFCASSASSYEQYFGPGTRLTVT.

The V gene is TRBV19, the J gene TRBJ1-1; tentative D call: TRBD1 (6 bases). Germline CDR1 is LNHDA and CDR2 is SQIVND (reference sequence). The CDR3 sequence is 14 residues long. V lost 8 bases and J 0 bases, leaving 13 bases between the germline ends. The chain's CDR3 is CASAGEGVNTEAFF. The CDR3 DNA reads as TGTGCCAGTGCAGGGGAGGGGGTGAACACTGAAGCTTTCTTT. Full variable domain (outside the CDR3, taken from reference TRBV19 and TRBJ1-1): DGGITQSPKYLFRKEGQNVTLSCEQNLNHDAMYWYRQDPGQGLRLIYYSQIVNDFQKGDIAEGYSVSREKKESFPLTVTSAQKNPTAFYLCASAGEGVNTEAFFGQGTRLTVV.

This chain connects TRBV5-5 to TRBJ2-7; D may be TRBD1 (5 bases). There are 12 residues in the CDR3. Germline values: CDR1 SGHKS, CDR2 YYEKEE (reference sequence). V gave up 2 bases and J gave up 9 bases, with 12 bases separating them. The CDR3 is CASSFGVQGQYF. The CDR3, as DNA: TGTGCCAGCAGCTTTGGGGTTCAGGGGCAGTACTTC. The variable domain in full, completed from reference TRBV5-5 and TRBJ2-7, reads DAGVTQSPTHLIKTRGQQVTLRCSPISGHKSVSWYQQVLGQGPQFIFQYYEKEERGRGNFPDRFSARQFPNYSSELNVNALLLGDSALYLCASSFGVQGQYFGPGTRLTVT.

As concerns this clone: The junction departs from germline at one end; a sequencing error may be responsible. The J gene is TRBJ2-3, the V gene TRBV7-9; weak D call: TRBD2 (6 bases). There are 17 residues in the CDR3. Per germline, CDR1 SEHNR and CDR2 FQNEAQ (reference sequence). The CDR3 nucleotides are TGTGTCAGCAGCTTAGCGGAAAAAGGAGGGGTAAAAGATACGCAGTATTTT. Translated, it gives CVSSLAEKGGVKDTQYF. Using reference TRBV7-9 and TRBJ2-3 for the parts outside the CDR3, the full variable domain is DTGVSQNPRHKITKRGQNVTFRCDPISEHNRLYWYRQTLGQGPEFLTYFQNEAQLEKSRLLSDRFSAERPKGSFSTLEIQRTEQGDSAMYLCVSSLAEKGGVKDTQYFGPGTRLTVL.

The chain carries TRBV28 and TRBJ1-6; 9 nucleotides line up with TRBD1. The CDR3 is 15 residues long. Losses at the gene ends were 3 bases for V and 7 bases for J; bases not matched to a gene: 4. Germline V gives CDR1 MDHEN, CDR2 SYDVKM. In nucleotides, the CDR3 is TGTGCCAGCAGTTTCTTAGGACAGGGGAATTCACCCCTCCACTTT. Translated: CASSFLGQGNSPLHF.

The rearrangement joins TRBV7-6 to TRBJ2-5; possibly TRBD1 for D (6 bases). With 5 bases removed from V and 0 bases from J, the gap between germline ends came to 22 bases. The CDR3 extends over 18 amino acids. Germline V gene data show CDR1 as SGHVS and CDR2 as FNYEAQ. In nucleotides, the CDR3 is TGTGCCAGCAGCCCCTTATCCCCACAGGGCCGCTACCAAGAGACCCAGTACTTC. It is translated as CASSPLSPQGRYQETQYF.

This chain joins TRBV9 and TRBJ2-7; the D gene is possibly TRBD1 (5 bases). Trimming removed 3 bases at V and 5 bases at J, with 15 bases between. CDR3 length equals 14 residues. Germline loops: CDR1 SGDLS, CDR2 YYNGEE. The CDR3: CASSALGAGNEQYF. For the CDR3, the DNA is TGTGCCAGCAGCGCTCTCGGCGCAGGGAACGAGCAGTACTTC. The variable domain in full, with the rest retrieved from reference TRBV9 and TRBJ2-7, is DSGVTQTPKHLITATGQRVTLRCSPRSGDLSVYWYQQSLDQGLQFLIQYYNGEERAKGNILERFSAQQFPDLHSELNLSSLELGDSALYFCASSALGAGNEQYFGPGTRLTVT.

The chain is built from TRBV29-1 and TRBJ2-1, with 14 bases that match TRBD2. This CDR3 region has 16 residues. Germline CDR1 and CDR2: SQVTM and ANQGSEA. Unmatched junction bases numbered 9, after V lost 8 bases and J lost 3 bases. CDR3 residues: CSMTSGGALLYNEQFF. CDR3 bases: TGCAGCATGACTAGCGGGGGGGCCCTGCTCTACAATGAGCAGTTCTTC.

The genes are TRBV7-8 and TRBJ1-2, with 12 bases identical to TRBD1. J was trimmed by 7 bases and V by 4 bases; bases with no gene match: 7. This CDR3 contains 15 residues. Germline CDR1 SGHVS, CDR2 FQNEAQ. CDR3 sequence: CASSSRDRGRGGYTF. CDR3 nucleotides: TGTGCCAGCAGCTCCCGGGACAGGGGGCGAGGTGGCTACACCTTC.

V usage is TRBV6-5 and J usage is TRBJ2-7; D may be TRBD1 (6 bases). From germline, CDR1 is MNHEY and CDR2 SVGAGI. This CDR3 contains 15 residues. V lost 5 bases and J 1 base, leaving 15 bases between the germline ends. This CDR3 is CASSPLGAESYEQYF. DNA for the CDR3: TGTGCCAGCAGTCCCCTGGGGGCCGAGTCCTACGAGCAGTACTTC.

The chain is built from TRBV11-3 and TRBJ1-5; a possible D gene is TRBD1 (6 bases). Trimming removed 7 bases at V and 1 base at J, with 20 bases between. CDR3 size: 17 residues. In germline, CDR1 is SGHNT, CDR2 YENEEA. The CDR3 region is CASNYEEGGESNQPQHF. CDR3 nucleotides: TGTGCCAGCAACTACGAGGAAGGGGGTGAGAGCAATCAGCCCCAGCATTTT.

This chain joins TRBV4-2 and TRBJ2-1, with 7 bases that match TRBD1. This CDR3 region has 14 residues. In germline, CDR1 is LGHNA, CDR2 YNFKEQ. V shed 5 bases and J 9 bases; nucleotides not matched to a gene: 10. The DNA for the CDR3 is TGTGCCAGCAGCGCATACTACAGGGGTTTTGAGCAGTTCTTC. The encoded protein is CASSAYYRGFEQFF.

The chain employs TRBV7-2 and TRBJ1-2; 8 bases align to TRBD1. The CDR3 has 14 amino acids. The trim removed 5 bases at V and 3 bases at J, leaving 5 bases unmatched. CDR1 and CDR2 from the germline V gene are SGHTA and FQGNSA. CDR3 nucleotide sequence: TGTGCCAGCAGCGCCTCAGGGGGCTACTATGGCTACACCTTC. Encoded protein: CASSASGGYYGYTF. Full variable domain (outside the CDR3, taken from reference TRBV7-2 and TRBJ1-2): GAGVSQSPSNKVTEKGKDVELRCDPISGHTALYWYRQSLGQGLEFLIYFQGNSAPDKSGLPSDRFSAERTGGSVSTLTIQRTQQEDSAVYLCASSASGGYYGYTFGSGTRLTVV.

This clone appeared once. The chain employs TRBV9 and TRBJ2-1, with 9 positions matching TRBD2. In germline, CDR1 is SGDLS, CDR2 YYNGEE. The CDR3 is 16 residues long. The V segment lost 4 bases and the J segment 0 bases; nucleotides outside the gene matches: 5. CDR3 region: CASSTLAGSSYNEQFF. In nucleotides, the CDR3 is TGTGCCAGCAGCACTCTAGCGGGGAGCTCCTACAATGAGCAGTTCTTC.

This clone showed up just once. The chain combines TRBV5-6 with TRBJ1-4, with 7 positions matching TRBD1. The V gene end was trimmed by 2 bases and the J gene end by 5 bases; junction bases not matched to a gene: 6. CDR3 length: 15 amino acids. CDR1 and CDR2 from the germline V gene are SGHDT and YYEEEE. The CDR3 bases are TGTGCCAGCAGCTTACCGCCGGGACAGAATGAAAAACTGTTTTTT. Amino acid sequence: CASSLPPGQNEKLFF.

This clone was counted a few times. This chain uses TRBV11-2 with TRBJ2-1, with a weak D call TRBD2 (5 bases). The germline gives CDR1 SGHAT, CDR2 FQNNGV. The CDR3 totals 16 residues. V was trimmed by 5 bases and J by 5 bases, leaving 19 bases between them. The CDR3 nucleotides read TGTGCCAGCAGCCGACTCGCGATAGCGACCGACAATGAGCAGTTCTTC. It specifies CASSRLAIATDNEQFF.

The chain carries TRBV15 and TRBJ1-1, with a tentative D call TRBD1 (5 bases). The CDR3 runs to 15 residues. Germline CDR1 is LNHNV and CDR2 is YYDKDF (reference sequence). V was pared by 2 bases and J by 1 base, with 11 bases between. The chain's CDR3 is CATSRPSTGNTEAFF. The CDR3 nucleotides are TGTGCCACCAGCAGACCGTCTACAGGGAACACTGAAGCTTTCTTT.

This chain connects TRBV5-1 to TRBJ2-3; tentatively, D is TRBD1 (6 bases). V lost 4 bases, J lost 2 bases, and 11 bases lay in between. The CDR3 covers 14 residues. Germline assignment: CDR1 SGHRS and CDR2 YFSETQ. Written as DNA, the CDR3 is TGCGCCAGCAGCCAAGGGACAAACACAGATACGCAGTATTTT. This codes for CASSQGTNTDTQYF.

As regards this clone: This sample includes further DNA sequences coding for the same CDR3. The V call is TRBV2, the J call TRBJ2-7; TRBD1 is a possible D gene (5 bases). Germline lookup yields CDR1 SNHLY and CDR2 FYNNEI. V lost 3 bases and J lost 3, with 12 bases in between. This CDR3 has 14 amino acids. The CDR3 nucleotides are TGTGCCAGCAGTGACCAGGGTAACGGCTACGAGCAGTACTTC. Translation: CASSDQGNGYEQYF.

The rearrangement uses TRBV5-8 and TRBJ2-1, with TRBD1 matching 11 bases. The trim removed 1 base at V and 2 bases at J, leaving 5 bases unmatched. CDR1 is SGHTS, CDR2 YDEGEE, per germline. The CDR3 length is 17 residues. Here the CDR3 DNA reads TGTGCCAGCAGCTTGCCCGGACAGGGGGCCACCTACAATGAGCAGTTCTTC. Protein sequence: CASSLPGQGATYNEQFF.

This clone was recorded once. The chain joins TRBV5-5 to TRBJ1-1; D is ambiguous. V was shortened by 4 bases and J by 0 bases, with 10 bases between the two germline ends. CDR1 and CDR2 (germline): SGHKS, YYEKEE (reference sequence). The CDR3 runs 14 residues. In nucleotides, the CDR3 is TGTGCCAGCAGCCTACAGCTCTTGAACACTGAAGCTTTCTTT. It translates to CASSLQLLNTEAFF.